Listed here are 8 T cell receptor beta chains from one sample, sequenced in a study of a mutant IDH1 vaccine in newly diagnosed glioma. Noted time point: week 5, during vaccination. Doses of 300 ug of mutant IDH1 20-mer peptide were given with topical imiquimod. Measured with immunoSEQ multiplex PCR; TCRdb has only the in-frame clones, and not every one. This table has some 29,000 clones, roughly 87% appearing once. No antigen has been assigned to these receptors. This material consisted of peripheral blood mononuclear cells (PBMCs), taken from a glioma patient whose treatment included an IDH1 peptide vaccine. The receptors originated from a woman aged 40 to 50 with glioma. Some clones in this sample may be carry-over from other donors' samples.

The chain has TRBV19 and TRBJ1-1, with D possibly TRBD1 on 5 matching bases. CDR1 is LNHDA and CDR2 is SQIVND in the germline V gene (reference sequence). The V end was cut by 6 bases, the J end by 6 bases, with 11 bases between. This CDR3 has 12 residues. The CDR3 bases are TGTGCCAGTAGCAGCGGGGGTCCTGAAGCTTTCTTT. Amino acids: CASSSGGPEAFF.

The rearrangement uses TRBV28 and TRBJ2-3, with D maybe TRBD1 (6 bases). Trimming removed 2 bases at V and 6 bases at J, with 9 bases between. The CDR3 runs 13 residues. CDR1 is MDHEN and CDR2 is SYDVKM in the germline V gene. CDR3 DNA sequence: TGTGCCAGCAGTTTAGGGGGCCGTGATACGCAGTATTTT. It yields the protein CASSLGGRDTQYF.

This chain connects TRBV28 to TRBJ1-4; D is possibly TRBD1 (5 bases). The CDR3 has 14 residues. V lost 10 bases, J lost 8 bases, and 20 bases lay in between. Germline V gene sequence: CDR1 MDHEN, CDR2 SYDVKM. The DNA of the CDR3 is TGTGCCACCCAGGGTCCCGACAGCCCCGAAAAACTGTTTTTT. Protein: CATQGPDSPEKLFF.

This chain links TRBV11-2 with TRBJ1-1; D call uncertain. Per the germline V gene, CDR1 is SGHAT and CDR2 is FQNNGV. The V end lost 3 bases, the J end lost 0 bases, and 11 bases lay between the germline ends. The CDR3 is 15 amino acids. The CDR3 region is CASSLGSSMNTEAFF. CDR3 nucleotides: TGTGCCAGCAGCTTGGGCAGCTCCATGAACACTGAAGCTTTCTTT.

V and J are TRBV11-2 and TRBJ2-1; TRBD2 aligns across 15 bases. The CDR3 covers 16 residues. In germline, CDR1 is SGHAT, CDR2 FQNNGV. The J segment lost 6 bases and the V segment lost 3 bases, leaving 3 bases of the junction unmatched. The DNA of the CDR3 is TGTGCCAGCAGCTTGCGGGGACTAGCGGGAGGCAATGAGCAGTTCTTC. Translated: CASSLRGLAGGNEQFF. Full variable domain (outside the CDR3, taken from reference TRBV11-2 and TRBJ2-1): EAGVAQSPRYKIIEKRQSVAFWCNPISGHATLYWYQQILGQGPKLLIQFQNNGVVDDSQLPKDRFSAERLKGVDSTLKIQPAKLEDSAVYLCASSLRGLAGGNEQFFGPGTRLTVL.

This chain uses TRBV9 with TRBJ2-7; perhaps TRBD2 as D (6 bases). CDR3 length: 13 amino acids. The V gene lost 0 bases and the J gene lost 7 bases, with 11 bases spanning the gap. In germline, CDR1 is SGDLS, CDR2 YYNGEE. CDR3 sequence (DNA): TGTGCCAGCAGCGTAGGGCGGGGATGGGAGCAGTACTTC. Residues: CASSVGRGWEQYF. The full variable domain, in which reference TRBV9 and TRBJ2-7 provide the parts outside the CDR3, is DSGVTQTPKHLITATGQRVTLRCSPRSGDLSVYWYQQSLDQGLQFLIQYYNGEERAKGNILERFSAQQFPDLHSELNLSSLELGDSALYFCASSVGRGWEQYFGPGTRLTVT.

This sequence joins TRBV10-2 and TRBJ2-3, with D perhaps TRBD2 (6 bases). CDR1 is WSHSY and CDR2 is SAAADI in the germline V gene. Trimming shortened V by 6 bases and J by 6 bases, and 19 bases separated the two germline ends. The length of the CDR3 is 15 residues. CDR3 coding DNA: TGCGCCAGCAGCGCCGCCGGGACTCTAACCGATACGCAGTATTTT. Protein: CASSAAGTLTDTQYF.

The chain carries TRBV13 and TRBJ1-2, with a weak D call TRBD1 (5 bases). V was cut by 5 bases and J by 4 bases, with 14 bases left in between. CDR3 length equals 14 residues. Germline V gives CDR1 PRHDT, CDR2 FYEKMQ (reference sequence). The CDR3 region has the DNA TGTGCCAGCAGCCCCCGGGGCGCTGGCTATGGCTACACCTTC. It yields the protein CASSPRGAGYGYTF.